This paragraph covers one TCR beta chain sequence. Trimming shortened V by 3 bases and J by 3 bases, and 14 bases separated the two germline ends. CDR3 length equals 15 residues. Germline V gives CDR1 MNHEY, CDR2 SMNVEV (reference sequence). Here immunoSEQ multiplex PCR was the method, and the copy in TCRdb shows in-frame clones only, minus some. The table lists about 110,000 clones, 90% to 95% of them singletons, with 20% to 25% in the top ten. This specimen belongs to a study of T cell responses to AZD1222 COVID-19 vaccine. The sequence was collected from an adult in good health. This material consisted of peripheral blood, taken on day 0 of AZD1222 vaccination. This chain uses TRBV27 with TRBJ1-1, with a weak D call TRBD1 (6 bases). The CDR3 coding sequence is TGTGCCAGCAGTTTCAAACCTCACAGGGACACTGAAGCTTTCTTT. The encoded protein is CASSFKPHRDTEAFF.